The 24 T cell receptor beta chains presented below share a single source sample, sequenced in a study of blood T cell repertoires in COVID-19. Profiling relied on immunoSEQ multiplex PCR, and the TCRdb table lists in-frame clones only, not all of them. The sample records about 180,000 clones, roughly 84% being singletons. Sequencing was carried out using peripheral blood. These receptors were taken from an elderly man with COVID-19, enrolled during active disease.

This chain uses TRBV27 with TRBJ1-1, with D hard to call. Per the germline V gene, CDR1 is MNHEY and CDR2 is SMNVEV (reference sequence). The V end lost 4 bases, the J end lost 0 bases, and 6 bases lay between the germline ends. The CDR3 length is 13 residues. The CDR3 DNA follows: TGTGCCAGCAGTTCCAGGATGAACACTGAAGCTTTCTTT. Translating gives CASSSRMNTEAFF.

The chain is built from TRBV5-6 and TRBJ1-2; D gene uncertain. This CDR3 comprises 15 residues. Germline CDR1 SGHDT, CDR2 YYEEEE. Trimming cost V 1 base and J 3 bases, with 13 bases left between them. The CDR3 loop is CASSLRFGGDYGYTF. Here the CDR3 DNA reads TGTGCCAGCAGCTTGAGGTTTGGCGGCGACTATGGCTACACCTTC. Filled out from reference TRBV5-6 and TRBJ1-2, the complete variable domain reads DAGVTQSPTHLIKTRGQQVTLRCSPKSGHDTVSWYQQALGQGPQFIFQYYEEEERQRGNFPDRFSGHQFPNYSSELNVNALLLGDSALYLCASSLRFGGDYGYTFGSGTRLTVV.

This chain joins TRBV15 and TRBJ1-3, with D perhaps TRBD1 (6 bases). The CDR3 is made up of 17 amino acids. The V gene's germline CDR1 is LNHNV and CDR2 YYDKDF (reference sequence). Trimming stripped 3 bases from V and 1 base from J, with 16 bases between. Here the CDR3 DNA reads TGTGCCACCAGCAGGCAGGGGAGGGACGGATCTGGAAACACCATATATTTT. Translated: CATSRQGRDGSGNTIYF.

The CDR3 here is CASSRRDSNEKLFF. In DNA form, the CDR3 reads TGTGCCAGCAGTCGCCGGGACAGTAATGAAAAACTGTTTTTT. This chain joins TRBV4-2 and TRBJ1-4; 7 bases agree with TRBD1. Germline V gene data show CDR1 as LGHNA and CDR2 as YNFKEQ. Germline trimming cut 6 bases from V and 4 bases from J; bases unmatched to any gene: 5. The CDR3 has 14 amino acids.

V is TRBV12-5 and J is TRBJ2-2; D unclear. This CDR3 contains 17 residues. In germline, CDR1 is LGHNT, CDR2 FRNRAP. V was pared by 2 bases and J by 1 base, with 14 bases between. CDR3 in amino acids: CASGLTVDILNTGELFF. As DNA, the CDR3 is TGTGCTAGTGGTTTGACTGTAGACATCCTGAACACCGGGGAGCTGTTTTTT.

A single count supports this clone. J is TRBJ1-2 and V is TRBV19; TRBD1 might be the D (6 bases). The germline V and J ends were trimmed by 6 bases and 6 bases, with 14 bases remaining between them. This CDR3 comprises 13 residues. From germline, CDR1 is LNHDA and CDR2 SQIVND (reference sequence). The CDR3 spells CASSPGAGDGYTF. The CDR3 coding sequence is TGTGCCAGTAGCCCAGGGGCCGGTGATGGCTACACCTTC.

This sequence joins TRBV5-1 and TRBJ2-1; 7 bases fit TRBD1. CDR3 size: 16 residues. V lost 0 bases and J lost 9; bases outside the gene matches: 12. CDR1 SGHRS and CDR2 YFSETQ come from the germline V gene. CDR3 in DNA: TGCGCCAGCAGCTTGGCCGCGGACAGGACGACGCGTGAGCAGTTCTTC. Translating it yields CASSLAADRTTREQFF. Full variable domain (missing parts from reference TRBV5-1 and TRBJ2-1): KAGVTQTPRYLIKTRGQQVTLSCSPISGHRSVSWYQQTPGQGLQFLFEYFSETQRNKGNFPGRFSGRQFSNSRSEMNVSTLELGDSALYLCASSLAADRTTREQFFGPGTRLTVL.

The chain recombines TRBV5-1 with TRBJ1-5; tentative D call: TRBD1 (6 bases). Between the trimmed V and J ends, which lost 0 bases and 2 bases, there was a span of 15 bases. The CDR3 runs 17 residues. CDR1 SGHRS and CDR2 YFSETQ come from the germline V gene. CDR3 sequence: CASSLGANPGGNQPQHF. In DNA form, the CDR3 reads TGCGCCAGCAGCTTGGGCGCCAACCCAGGGGGCAATCAGCCCCAGCATTTT.

This clone has just one count. The chain combines TRBV18 with TRBJ2-7; 11 bases fit TRBD1. In germline, CDR1 is KGHSH, CDR2 LQKENI. The V gene end was trimmed by 3 bases and the J gene end by 3 bases; junction bases not matched to a gene: 4. This CDR3 comprises 15 residues. Written as DNA, the CDR3 is TGTGCCAGCTCACCGGCCGGGACAGGGGGCTACGAGCAGTACTTC. Its protein product is CASSPAGTGGYEQYF.

This sequence joins TRBV19 and TRBJ2-2; TRBD1 is a possible D gene (6 bases). The CDR3 sequence is 17 residues long. V shed 3 bases and J shed 1 base, with 15 bases lying between them. Germline CDR1 is LNHDA and CDR2 is SQIVND (reference sequence). This CDR3 reads CASSILPDSLNTGELFF. In DNA, the CDR3 is TGTGCCAGTAGTATTCTCCCGGACAGTTTGAACACCGGGGAGCTGTTTTTT.

The chain couples TRBV6-4 to TRBJ2-3; no reliable D call. Germline CDR1 reads MRHNA; CDR2 reads SNTAGT. The V end was cut by 6 bases, the J end by 0 bases, with 7 bases between. The CDR3 contains 13 residues. This CDR3 is CASRKSSTDTQYF. CDR3 DNA: TGTGCCAGCAGAAAGAGTAGCACAGATACGCAGTATTTT.

Only a few counts were recorded for this clone. The chain has TRBV6-5 and TRBJ1-5; weak D call: TRBD1 (6 bases). V was cut by 8 bases and J by 8 bases, with 19 bases left in between. Looked up from germline, CDR1 is MNHEY and CDR2 is SVGAGI. The CDR3 extends over 14 amino acids. CDR3 residues: CASSWARAGEPQHF. CDR3 coding DNA: TGTGCCAGCTCCTGGGCCAGGGCAGGGGAGCCCCAGCATTTT.

Comments on this clone: An end of the junction does not agree with germline; a read error may underlie this. In nucleotides, the CDR3 is TGTGCCAGCTCACCACTAGCGGACCAAGGGACCCAGTACTTC. This codes for CASSPLADQGTQYF. The chain uses TRBV18 and TRBJ2-5; possibly TRBD2 for D (6 bases). Germline V gene data show CDR1 as KGHSH and CDR2 as LQKENI. The length of the CDR3 is 14 residues.

The sample holds one count of this clone. The gene calls are TRBV4-1 and TRBJ1-5, with 7 positions matching TRBD1. Germline V gene sequence: CDR1 MGHRA, CDR2 YSYEKL. The V segment lost 1 base and the J segment 7 bases; nucleotides outside the gene matches: 7. The CDR3 has 15 residues. The CDR3 spells CASSQGGQTGQPQHF. The CDR3 DNA reads as TGCGCCAGCAGCCAAGGGGGACAGACAGGGCAGCCCCAGCATTTT.

The chain is built from TRBV4-1 and TRBJ1-4; D is perhaps TRBD1 (6 bases). The CDR3 contains 18 residues. From germline, CDR1 is MGHRA and CDR2 YSYEKL. V was clipped by 1 base and J by 1 base, with 16 bases between them. In nucleotides, the CDR3 is TGCGCCAGCAGCCAAGTCATAGGACAGAACCAAACTAATGAAAAACTGTTTTTT. Its translation is CASSQVIGQNQTNEKLFF.

V is TRBV3-1 (or the pseudogene TRBV3-2) and J is TRBJ1-1; D gene ambiguous. Germline-derived CDR1 and CDR2 are LGHDT and YNNKEL (reference sequence). The CDR3 runs 15 residues. V was pared by 1 base and J by 3 bases, with 12 bases between. The CDR3 loop reads CASSQVAGSDTEAFF. The CDR3, as DNA: TGTGCCAGCAGCCAAGTCGCGGGCTCGGACACTGAAGCTTTCTTT.

The genes are TRBV12-3 or TRBV12-4 and TRBJ2-5; maybe TRBD2 (6 bases). V dropped 2 bases and J dropped 5 bases, with 9 bases sitting between them. CDR3 length: 13 residues. The CDR3 loop reads CASSLWGRETQYF. For the CDR3, the DNA is TGTGCCAGCAGTTTATGGGGGAGGGAGACCCAGTACTTC.

V gene TRBV11-3 combines with J gene TRBJ2-7, with 7 bases fitting TRBD1. The CDR3 covers 16 residues. V was pared by 7 bases and J by 1 base, with 13 bases of the junction left unmatched. Germline V lookup: CDR1 SGHNT, CDR2 YENEEA. CDR3 protein: CASNPIKGQDSYEQYF. CDR3 in DNA: TGTGCCAGCAACCCCATTAAAGGACAGGATTCCTACGAGCAGTACTTC.

This rearrangement joins TRBV19 to TRBJ1-5, with D maybe TRBD1 (6 bases). Trimming pared 6 bases from V and 2 bases from J, leaving 20 bases between. The CDR3 length is 17 residues. The germline V gene encodes CDR1 LNHDA and CDR2 SQIVND (reference sequence). CDR3 DNA: TGTGCCAGTAGAGCCTTGGACAGCCCGAGGGGCAATCAGCCCCAGCATTTT. Translating it yields CASRALDSPRGNQPQHF.

V is TRBV28 and J is TRBJ2-7, with a possible D match to TRBD2 (5 bases). This CDR3 spans 14 amino acids. The germline V and J ends were trimmed by 8 bases and 1 base, with 15 bases remaining between them. Germline assignment: CDR1 MDHEN and CDR2 SYDVKM. CDR3 in amino acids: CASRGVHPSYEQYF. CDR3 nucleotide sequence: TGTGCCAGCCGGGGTGTACACCCATCCTACGAGCAGTACTTC.

The chain carries TRBV7-8 and TRBJ2-1; the D is unclear. The CDR3 covers 12 residues. Deletions cut 1 base from V and 11 bases from J, with 9 bases between. The germline V gene encodes CDR1 SGHVS and CDR2 FQNEAQ. For the CDR3, the DNA is TGTGCCAGCAGCTTAGTCAGCGAAAAGCAGTTCTTC. Protein sequence: CASSLVSEKQFF.

The chain joins TRBV7-9 to TRBJ2-3; 9 bases line up with TRBD1. The CDR3 runs 14 residues. With V trimmed by 6 bases and J by 4 bases, 5 bases remained unmatched. Germline V lookup: CDR1 SEHNR, CDR2 FQNEAQ (reference sequence). CDR3 nucleotides: TGTGCCAGCAGAAAGGACAGGGGCGCAGATACGCAGTATTTT. Translated: CASRKDRGADTQYF.

The count of this clone is one. The chain couples TRBV27 to TRBJ1-2; TRBD1 matches at 8 bases. The J segment lost 6 bases and the V segment lost 3 bases, leaving 9 bases of the junction unmatched. Germline CDR1 and CDR2: MNHEY and SMNVEV (reference sequence). This CDR3 spans 15 amino acids. The CDR3 DNA follows: TGTGCCAGCAGTTTCACAGGGGGAACTGTTAATGGCTACACCTTC. This gives the protein CASSFTGGTVNGYTF.

The rearrangement links TRBV5-1 to TRBJ2-1; 8 bases align to TRBD2. The germline V gene has CDR1 SGHRS and CDR2 YFSETQ. The CDR3 sequence is 15 residues long. The junction had 1 base not matched to a gene; V was cut back by 2 bases and J by 0 bases. This CDR3 reads CASSFSGDSYNEQFF. CDR3 bases: TGCGCCAGCAGCTTTAGCGGGGACTCCTACAATGAGCAGTTCTTC.